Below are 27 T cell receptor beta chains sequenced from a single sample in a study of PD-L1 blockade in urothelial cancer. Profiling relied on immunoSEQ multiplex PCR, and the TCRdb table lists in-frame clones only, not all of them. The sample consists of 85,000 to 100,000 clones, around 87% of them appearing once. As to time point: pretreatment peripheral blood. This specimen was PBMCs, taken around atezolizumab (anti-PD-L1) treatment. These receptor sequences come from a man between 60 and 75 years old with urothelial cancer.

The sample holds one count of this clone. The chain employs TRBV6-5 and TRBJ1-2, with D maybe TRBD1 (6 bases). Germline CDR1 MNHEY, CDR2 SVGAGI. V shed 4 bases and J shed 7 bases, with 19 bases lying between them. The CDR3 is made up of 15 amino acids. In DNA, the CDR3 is TGTGCCAGCAGTTGGACAGCGGGGGACAAGGGTGGCTACACCTTC. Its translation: CASSWTAGDKGGYTF.

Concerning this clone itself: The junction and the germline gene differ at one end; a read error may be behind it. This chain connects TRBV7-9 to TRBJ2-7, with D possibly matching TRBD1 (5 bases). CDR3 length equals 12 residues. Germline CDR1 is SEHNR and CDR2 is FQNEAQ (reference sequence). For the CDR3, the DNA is TGTGCCAGCAGCCCAAGCAATCGCAGGGTATTCTTC. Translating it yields CASSPSNRRVFF.

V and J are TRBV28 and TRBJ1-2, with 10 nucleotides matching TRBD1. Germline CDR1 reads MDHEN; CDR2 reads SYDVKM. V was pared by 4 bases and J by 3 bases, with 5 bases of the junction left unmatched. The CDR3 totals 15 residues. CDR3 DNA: TGTGCCAGCAGTTCGCCCGGGACAGGGGACTATGGCTACACCTTC. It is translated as CASSSPGTGDYGYTF.

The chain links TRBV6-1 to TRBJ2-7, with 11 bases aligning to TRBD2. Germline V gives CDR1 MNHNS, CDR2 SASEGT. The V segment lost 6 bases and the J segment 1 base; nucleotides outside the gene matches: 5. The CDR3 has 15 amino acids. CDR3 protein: CASSKLAGASYEQYF. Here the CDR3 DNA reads TGTGCCAGCAGCAAACTAGCGGGGGCTTCCTACGAGCAGTACTTC.

The CDR3 region has the DNA TGTGCCAGCAGCGCCGGGGGGGGAGGTAACGAGCAGTACTTC. Its translation is CASSAGGGGNEQYF. This chain connects TRBV9 to TRBJ2-7; 8 positions match TRBD2. The CDR3 totals 14 residues. J lost 5 bases, V lost 3 bases, and 7 bases had no gene match. Germline loops: CDR1 SGDLS, CDR2 YYNGEE.

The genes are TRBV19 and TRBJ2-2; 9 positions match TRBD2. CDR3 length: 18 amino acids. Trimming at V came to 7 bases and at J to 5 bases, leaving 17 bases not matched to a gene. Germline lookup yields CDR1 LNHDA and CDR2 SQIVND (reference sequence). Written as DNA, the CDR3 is TGTGCCAGTACCTCAGAGACTAGCGGCCCCGGGCGAACCGGGGAGCTGTTTTTT. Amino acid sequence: CASTSETSGPGRTGELFF.

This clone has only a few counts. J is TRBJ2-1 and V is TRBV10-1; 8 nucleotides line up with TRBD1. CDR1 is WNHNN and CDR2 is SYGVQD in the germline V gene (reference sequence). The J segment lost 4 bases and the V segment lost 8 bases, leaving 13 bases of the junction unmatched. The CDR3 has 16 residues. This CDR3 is CASVTLRGQEYNEQFF. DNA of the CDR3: TGCGCCAGCGTGACCCTCAGGGGACAGGAGTACAATGAGCAGTTCTTC.

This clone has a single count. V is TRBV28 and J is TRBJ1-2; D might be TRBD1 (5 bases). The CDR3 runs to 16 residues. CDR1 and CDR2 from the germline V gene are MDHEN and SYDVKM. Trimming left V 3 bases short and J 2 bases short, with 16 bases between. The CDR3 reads CASSFFGAGQNYGYTF. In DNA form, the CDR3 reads TGTGCCAGCAGTTTCTTTGGGGCAGGCCAAAACTATGGCTACACCTTC.

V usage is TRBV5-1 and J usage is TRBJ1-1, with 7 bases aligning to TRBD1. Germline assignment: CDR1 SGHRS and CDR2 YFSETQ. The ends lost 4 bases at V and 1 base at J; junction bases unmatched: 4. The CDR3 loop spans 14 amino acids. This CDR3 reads CASSPGTANTEAFF. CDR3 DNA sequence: TGCGCCAGCAGCCCCGGGACAGCGAACACTGAAGCTTTCTTT.

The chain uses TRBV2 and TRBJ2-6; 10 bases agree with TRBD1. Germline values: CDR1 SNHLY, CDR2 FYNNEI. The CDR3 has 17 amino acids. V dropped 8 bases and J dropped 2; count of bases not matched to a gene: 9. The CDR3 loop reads CASQPGTGVAGANVLTF. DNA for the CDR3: TGTGCCAGCCAACCCGGGACAGGGGTAGCTGGGGCCAACGTCCTGACTTTC.

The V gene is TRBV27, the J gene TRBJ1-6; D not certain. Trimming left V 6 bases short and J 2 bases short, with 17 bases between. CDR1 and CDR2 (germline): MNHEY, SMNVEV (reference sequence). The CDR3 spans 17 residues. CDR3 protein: CASSSTRSGAYNSPLHF. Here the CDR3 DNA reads TGTGCCAGCAGCTCGACACGCTCGGGAGCCTATAATTCACCCCTCCACTTT.

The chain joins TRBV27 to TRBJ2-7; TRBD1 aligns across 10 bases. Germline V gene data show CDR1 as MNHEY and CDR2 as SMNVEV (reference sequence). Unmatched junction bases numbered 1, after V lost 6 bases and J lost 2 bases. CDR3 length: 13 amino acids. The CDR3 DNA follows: TGTGCCAGCAGGACAGGGGGCCCCTACGAGCAGTACTTC. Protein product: CASRTGGPYEQYF.

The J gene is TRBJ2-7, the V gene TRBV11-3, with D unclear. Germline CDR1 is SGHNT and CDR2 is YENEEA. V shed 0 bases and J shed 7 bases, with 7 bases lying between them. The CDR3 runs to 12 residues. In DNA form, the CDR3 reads TGTGCCAGCAGCTTAGAATCCGGGGAGCAGTACTTC. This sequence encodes CASSLESGEQYF.

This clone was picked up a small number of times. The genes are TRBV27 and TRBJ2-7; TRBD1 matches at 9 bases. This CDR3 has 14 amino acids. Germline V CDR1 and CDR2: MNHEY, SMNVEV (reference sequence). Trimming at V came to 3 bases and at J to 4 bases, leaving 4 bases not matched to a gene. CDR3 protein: CASSLGQGGYEQYF. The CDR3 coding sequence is TGTGCCAGCAGTTTGGGACAGGGAGGATACGAGCAGTACTTC.

The CDR3 sequence: CAITQGQLGNTIYF. In nucleotides, the CDR3 is TGTGCCATCACCCAGGGACAGTTGGGAAACACCATATATTTT. This chain links TRBV10-3 with TRBJ1-3, with 7 bases identical to TRBD1. The V and J ends lost 7 bases and 4 bases, in that order; junction bases with no gene match: 7. This CDR3 region has 14 residues. The V gene's germline CDR1 is ENHRY and CDR2 SYGVKD.

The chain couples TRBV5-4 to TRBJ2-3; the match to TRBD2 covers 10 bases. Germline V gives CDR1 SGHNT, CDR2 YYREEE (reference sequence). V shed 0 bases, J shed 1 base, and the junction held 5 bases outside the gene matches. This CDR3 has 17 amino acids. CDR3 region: CASSLELAGSGTDTQYF. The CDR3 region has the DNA TGTGCCAGCAGCTTGGAACTAGCGGGATCGGGCACAGATACGCAGTATTTT.

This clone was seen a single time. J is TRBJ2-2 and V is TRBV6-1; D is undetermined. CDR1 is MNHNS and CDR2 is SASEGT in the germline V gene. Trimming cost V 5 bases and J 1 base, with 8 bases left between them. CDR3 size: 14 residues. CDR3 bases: TGTGCCAGCAGTCCAGGTGTGAACACCGGGGAGCTGTTTTTT. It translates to CASSPGVNTGELFF.

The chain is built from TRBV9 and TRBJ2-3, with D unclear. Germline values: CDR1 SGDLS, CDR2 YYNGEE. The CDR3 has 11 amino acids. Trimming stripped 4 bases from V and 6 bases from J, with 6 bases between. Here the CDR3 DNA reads TGTGCCAGCAGCCGAGGTGATACGCAGTATTTT. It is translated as CASSRGDTQYF.

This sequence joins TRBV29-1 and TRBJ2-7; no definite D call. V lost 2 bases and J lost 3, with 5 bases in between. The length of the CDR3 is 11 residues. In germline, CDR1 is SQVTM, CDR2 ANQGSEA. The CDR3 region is CSVESLYEQYF. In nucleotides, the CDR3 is TGCAGCGTTGAATCCCTCTACGAGCAGTACTTC.

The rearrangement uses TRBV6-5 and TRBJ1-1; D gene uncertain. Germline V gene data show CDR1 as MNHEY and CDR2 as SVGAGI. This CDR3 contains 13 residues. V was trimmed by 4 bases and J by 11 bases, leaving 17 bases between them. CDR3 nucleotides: TGTGCCAGCAGTTCTGCGACGGGGAGTTCGGCTTTCTTT. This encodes CASSSATGSSAFF.

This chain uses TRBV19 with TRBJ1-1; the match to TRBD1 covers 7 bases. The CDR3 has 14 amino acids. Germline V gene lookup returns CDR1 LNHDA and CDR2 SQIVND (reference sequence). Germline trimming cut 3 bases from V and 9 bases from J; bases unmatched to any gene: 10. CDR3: CASSIASSGGQAFF. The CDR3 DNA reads TGTGCCAGTAGTATCGCGTCATCAGGGGGGCAAGCTTTCTTT.

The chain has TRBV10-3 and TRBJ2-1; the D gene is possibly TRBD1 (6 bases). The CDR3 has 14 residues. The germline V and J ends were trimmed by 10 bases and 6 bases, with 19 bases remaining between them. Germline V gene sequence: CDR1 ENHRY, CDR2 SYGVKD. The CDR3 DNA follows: TGTGCCACCCACCAGGGGCAGGGATCCAATGAGCAGTTCTTC. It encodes CATHQGQGSNEQFF.

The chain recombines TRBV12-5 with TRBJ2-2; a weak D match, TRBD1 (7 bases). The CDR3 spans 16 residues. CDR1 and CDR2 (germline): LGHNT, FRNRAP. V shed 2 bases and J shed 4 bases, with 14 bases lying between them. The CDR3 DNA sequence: TGTGCTAGTGGTTTGACCAGGGGGGCTAGCACCGGGGAGCTGTTTTTT. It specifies CASGLTRGASTGELFF.

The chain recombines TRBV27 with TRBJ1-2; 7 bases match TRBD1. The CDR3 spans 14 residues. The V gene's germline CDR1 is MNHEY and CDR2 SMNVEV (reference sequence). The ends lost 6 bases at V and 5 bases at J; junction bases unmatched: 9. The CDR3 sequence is CASRLGTAYYGYTF. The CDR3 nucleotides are TGTGCCAGCAGACTTGGGACAGCATATTATGGCTACACCTTC.

DNA for the CDR3: TGTGCCATCAGACCGGGTCCCACCGGGGAGCTGTTTTTT. It is translated as CAIRPGPTGELFF. The rearrangement joins TRBV10-3 to TRBJ2-2, with D unresolved. Germline lookup yields CDR1 ENHRY and CDR2 SYGVKD. This CDR3 is built from 13 residues. Trimming pared 6 bases from V and 4 bases from J, leaving 9 bases between.

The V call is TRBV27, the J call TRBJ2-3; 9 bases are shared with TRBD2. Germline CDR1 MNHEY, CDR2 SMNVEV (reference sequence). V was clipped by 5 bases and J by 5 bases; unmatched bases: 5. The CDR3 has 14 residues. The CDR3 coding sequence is TGTGCCAGCAGTGGGCTAGCGGGACGAGATACGCAGTATTTT. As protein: CASSGLAGRDTQYF.

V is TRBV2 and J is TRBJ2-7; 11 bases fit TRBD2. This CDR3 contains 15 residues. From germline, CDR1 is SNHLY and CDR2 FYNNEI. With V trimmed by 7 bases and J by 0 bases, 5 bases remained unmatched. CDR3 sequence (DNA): TGTGCCAGCACACTAGCGGGGGCAAGCTCCTACGAGCAGTACTTC. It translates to CASTLAGASSYEQYF. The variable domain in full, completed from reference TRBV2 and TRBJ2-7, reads EPEVTQTPSHQVTQMGQEVILRCVPISNHLYFYWYRQILGQKVEFLVSFYNNEISEKSEIFDDQFSVERPDGSNFTLKIRSTKLEDSAMYFCASTLAGASSYEQYFGPGTRLTVT.